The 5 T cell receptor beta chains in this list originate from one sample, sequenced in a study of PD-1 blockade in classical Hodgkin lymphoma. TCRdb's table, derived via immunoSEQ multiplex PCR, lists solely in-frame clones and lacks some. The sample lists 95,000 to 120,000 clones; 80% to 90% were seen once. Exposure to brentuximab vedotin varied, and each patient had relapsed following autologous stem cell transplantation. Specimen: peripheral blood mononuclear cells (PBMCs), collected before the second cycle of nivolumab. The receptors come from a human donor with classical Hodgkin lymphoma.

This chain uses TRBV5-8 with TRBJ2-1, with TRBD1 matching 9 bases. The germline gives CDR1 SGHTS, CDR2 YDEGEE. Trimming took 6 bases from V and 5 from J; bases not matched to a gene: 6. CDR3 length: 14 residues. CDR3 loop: CASTRDRADNEQFF. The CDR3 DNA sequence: TGTGCCAGCACCAGGGACAGGGCTGACAATGAGCAGTTCTTC.

CDR3 DNA sequence: TGTGCCAGCAACCCGGGTGGGGGCTCTGGCTACACCTTC. Translation: CASNPGGGSGYTF. The V call is TRBV28, the J call TRBJ1-2, with D perhaps TRBD1 (6 bases). From germline, CDR1 is MDHEN and CDR2 SYDVKM. V was trimmed by 7 bases and J by 7 bases, leaving 16 bases between them. This CDR3 has 13 amino acids.

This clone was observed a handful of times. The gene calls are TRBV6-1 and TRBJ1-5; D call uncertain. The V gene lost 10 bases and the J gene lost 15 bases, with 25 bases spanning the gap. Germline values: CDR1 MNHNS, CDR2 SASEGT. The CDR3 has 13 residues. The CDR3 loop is CATWTMVSPEGHF. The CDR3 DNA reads TGTGCCACCTGGACGATGGTATCTCCCGAAGGGCATTTT.

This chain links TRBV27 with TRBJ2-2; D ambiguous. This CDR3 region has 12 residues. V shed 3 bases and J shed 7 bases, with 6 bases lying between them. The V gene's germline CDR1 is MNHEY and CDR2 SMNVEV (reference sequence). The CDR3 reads CASSLWNGELFF. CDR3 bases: TGTGCCAGCAGTTTGTGGAACGGGGAGCTGTTTTTT.

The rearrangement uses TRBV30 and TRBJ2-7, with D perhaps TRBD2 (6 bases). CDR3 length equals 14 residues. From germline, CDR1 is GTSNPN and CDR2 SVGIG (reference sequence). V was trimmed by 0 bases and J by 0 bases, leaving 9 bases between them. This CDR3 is CAWSVGGSSYEQYF. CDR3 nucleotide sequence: TGTGCCTGGAGTGTTGGAGGGAGCTCCTACGAGCAGTACTTC.